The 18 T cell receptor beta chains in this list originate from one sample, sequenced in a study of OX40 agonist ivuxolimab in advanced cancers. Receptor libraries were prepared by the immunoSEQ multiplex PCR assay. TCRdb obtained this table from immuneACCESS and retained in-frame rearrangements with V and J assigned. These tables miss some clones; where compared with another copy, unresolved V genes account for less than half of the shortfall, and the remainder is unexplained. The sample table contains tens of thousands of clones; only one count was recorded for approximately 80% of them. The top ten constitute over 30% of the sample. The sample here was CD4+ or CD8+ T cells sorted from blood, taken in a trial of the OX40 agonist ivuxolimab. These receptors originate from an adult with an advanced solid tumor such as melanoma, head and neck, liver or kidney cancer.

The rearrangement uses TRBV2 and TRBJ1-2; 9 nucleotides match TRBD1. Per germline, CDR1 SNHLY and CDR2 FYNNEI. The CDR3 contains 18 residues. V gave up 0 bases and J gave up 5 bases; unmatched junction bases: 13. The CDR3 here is CASSEAGYRDRVGYGYTF. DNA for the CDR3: TGTGCCAGCAGTGAAGCAGGTTACCGGGACAGGGTGGGTTATGGCTACACCTTC.

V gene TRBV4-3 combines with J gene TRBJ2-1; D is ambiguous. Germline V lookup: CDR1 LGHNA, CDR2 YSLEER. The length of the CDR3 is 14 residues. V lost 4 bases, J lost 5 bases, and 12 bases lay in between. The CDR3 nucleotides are TGCGCCAGCAGCCCTCGGCCGTTAGACAATGAGCAGTTCTTC. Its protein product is CASSPRPLDNEQFF.

CDR3 loop: CASSFGGLAPYEQYF. CDR3 in DNA: TGTGCCAGCAGCTTTGGGGGACTAGCTCCCTACGAGCAGTACTTC. This sequence joins TRBV7-2 and TRBJ2-7, with 9 bases fitting TRBD2. V trimming: 3 bases; J trimming: 2 bases; junction bases outside the gene matches: 5. CDR1 is SGHTA and CDR2 is FQGNSA in the germline V gene. This CDR3 has 15 amino acids.

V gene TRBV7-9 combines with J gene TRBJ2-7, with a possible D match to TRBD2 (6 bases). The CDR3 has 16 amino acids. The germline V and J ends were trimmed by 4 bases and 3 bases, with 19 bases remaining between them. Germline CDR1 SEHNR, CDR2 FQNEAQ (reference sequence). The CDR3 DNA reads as TGTGCCAGCAGCTCCCGGCCGCCTAGCGACGTCTACGAGCAGTACTTC. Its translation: CASSSRPPSDVYEQYF.

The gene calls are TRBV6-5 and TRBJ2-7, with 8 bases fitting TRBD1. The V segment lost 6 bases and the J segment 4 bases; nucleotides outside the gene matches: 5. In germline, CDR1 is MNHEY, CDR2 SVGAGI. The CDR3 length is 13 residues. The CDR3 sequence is CASRTGEFYEQYF. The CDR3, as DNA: TGTGCCAGCAGGACAGGGGAGTTTTACGAGCAGTACTTC.

CDR3 DNA: TGTGCCAGCAGCTTCGGGACAAGCTATGGCTACACCTTC. Protein product: CASSFGTSYGYTF. The V call is TRBV7-3, the J call TRBJ1-2, with D possibly being TRBD1 (6 bases). The V gene's germline CDR1 is SGHTA and CDR2 FQGTGA. This CDR3 has 13 amino acids. The V gene lost 3 bases and the J gene lost 4 bases, with 9 bases spanning the gap.

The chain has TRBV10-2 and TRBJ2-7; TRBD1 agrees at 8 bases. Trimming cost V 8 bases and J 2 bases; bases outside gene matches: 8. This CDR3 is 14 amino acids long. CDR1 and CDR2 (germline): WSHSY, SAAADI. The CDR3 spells CASGGTGDPYEQYF. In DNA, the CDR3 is TGCGCCAGCGGCGGGACAGGAGACCCCTACGAGCAGTACTTC.

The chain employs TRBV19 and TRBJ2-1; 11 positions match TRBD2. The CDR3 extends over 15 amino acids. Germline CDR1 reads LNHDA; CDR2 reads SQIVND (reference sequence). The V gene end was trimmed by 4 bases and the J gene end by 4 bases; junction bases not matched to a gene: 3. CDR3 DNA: TGTGCCAGTAGTACTAGCGGGGGGCGATACAATGAGCAGTTCTTC. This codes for CASSTSGGRYNEQFF.

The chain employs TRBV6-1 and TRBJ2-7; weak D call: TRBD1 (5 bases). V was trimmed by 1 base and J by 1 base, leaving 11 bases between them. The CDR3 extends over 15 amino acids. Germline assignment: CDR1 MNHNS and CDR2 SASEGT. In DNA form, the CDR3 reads TGTGCCAGCAGTGAAGGATTAGCAGGGTCCTACGAGCAGTACTTC. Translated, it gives CASSEGLAGSYEQYF.

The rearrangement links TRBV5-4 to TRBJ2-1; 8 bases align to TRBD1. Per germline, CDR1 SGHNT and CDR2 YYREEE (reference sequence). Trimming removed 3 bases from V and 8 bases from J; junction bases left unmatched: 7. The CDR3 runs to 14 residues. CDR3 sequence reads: CASSSRTGSDEQFF. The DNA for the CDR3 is TGTGCCAGCAGCTCCCGGACAGGGAGCGATGAGCAGTTCTTC.

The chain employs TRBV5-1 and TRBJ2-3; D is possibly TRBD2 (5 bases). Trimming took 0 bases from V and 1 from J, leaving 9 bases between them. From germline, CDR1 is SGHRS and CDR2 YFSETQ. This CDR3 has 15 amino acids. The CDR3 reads CASSLDGLRTDTQYF. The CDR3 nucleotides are TGCGCCAGCAGCTTGGATGGACTCCGCACAGATACGCAGTATTTT.

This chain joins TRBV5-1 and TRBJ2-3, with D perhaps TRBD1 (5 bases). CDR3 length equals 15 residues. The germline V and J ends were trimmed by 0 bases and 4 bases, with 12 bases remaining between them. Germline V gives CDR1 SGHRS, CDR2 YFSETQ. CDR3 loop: CASSLARQGADTQYF. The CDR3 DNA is TGCGCCAGCAGCTTGGCCCGGCAGGGTGCAGATACGCAGTATTTT. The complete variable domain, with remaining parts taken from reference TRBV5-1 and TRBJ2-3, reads KAGVTQTPRYLIKTRGQQVTLSCSPISGHRSVSWYQQTPGQGLQFLFEYFSETQRNKGNFPGRFSGRQFSNSRSEMNVSTLELGDSALYLCASSLARQGADTQYFGPGTRLTVL.

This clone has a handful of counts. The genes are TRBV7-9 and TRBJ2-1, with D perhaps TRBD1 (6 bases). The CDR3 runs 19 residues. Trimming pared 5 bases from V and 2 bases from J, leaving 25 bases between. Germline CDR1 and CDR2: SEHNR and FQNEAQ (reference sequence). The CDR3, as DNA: TGTGCCAGCAGCCCCCCTTATTCGGGACAAGGGATAGCCTACAATGAGCAGTTCTTC. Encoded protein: CASSPPYSGQGIAYNEQFF.

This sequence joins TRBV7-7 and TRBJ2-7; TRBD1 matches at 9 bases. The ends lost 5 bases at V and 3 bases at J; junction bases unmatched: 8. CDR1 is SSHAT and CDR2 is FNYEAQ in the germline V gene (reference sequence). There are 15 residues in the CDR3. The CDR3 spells CASSLRTGEGYEQYF. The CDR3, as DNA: TGTGCCAGCAGCCTCCGGACAGGGGAGGGCTACGAGCAGTACTTC.

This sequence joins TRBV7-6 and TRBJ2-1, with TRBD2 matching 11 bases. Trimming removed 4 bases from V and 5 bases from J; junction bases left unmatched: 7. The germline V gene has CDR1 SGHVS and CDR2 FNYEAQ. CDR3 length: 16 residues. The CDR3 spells CASSSSLAGGNNEQFF. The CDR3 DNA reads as TGTGCCAGCAGCTCCTCCTTAGCGGGAGGGAACAATGAGCAGTTCTTC.

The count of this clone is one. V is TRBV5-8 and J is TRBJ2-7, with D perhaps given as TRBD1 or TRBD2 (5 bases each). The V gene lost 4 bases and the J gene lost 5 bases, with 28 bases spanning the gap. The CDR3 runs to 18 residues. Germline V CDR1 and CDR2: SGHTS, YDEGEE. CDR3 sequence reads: CASSQTQGRAVPRDEQYF. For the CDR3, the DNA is TGTGCCAGCAGCCAGACCCAGGGACGAGCAGTACCCAGGGACGAGCAGTACTTC.

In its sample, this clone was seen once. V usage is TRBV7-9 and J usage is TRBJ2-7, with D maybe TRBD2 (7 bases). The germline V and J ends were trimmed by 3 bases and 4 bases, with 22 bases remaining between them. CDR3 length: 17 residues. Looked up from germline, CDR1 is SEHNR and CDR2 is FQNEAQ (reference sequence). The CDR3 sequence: CASSLGAVGLGGYEQYF. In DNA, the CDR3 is TGTGCCAGCAGCTTGGGGGCTGTGGGGCTGGGAGGGTACGAGCAGTACTTC.

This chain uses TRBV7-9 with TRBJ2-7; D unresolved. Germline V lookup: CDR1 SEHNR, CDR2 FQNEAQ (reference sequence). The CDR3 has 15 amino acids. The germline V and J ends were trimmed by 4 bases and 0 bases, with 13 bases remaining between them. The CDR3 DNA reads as TGTGCCAGCAGCTCTCCGGACGGTAGCTCCTACGAGCAGTACTTC. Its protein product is CASSSPDGSSYEQYF.